The clone carrying this TCR beta chain was seen a handful of times. This specimen comes from a study of T cells in Graves' hyperthyroidism and ophthalmopathy. Patients affected by ophthalmopathy presented a Clinical Activity Score of at least 3, a NOSPECS grade of at least 4, and disease duration below 3 months. Each diagnosis was grounded in clinical symptoms, serum thyroxine and TRAb, thyroid ultrasound, and orbital computed tomography. RNA transcripts yielded amplified TCR beta CDR3 regions. A set of HTBI primers served as the primers for a first-round RT-PCR of the TCR CDR3. Using its own MiXCR run on the multiplex PCR reads, TCRdb lists one record per CDR3 protein. The sample consists of about 640,000 distinct CDR3 sequences, less than 25% of them appearing once. The sample comprised blood. The clonotype originates from a man younger than 45 with Graves' ophthalmopathy.

CDR3 coding DNA: TGCAGTGCTCCCCCTGGGGGGAAAAGTAATAATTCACCCCTCCACTTT. Its protein product is CSAPPGGKSNNSPLHF. The genes are TRBV20-1 and TRBJ1-6, with a weak D call TRBD1 (5 bases). The germline gives CDR1 DFQATT, CDR2 SNEGSKA (reference sequence). The CDR3 runs to 16 residues. V was clipped by 5 bases and J by 5 bases, with 19 bases between them.